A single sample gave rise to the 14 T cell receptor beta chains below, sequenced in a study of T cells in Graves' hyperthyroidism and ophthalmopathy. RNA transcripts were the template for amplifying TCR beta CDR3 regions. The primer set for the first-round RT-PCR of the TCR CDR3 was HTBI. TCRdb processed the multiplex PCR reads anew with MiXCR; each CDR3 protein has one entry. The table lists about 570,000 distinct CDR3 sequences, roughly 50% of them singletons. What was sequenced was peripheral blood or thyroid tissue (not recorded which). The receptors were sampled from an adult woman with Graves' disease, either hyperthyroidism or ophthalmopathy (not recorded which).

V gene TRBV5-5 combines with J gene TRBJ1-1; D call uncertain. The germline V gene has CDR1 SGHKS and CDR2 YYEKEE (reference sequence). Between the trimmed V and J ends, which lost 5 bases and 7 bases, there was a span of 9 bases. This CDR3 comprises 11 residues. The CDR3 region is CASRGMGEAFF. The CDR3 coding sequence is TGTGCCAGCAGGGGGATGGGTGAAGCTTTCTTT.

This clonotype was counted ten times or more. The CDR3 spells CASSFVGLTGELFF. CDR3 nucleotides: TGTGCCAGCAGCTTCGTGGGGTTGACCGGGGAGCTGTTTTTT. This chain joins TRBV5-8 and TRBJ2-2; D call uncertain. Trimming stripped 2 bases from V and 5 bases from J, with 10 bases between. This CDR3 is 14 amino acids long. Germline loops: CDR1 SGHTS, CDR2 YDEGEE.

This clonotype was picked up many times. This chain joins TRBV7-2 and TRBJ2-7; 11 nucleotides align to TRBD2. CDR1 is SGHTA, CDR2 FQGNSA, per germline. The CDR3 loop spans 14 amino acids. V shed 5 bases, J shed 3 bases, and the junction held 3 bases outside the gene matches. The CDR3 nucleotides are TGTGCCAGCAGCACCACTAGCGGGAGCTACGAGCAGTACTTC. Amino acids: CASSTTSGSYEQYF. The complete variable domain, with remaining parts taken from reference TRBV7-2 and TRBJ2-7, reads GAGVSQSPSNKVTEKGKDVELRCDPISGHTALYWYRQSLGQGLEFLIYFQGNSAPDKSGLPSDRFSAERTGGSVSTLTIQRTQQEDSAVYLCASSTTSGSYEQYFGPGTRLTVT.

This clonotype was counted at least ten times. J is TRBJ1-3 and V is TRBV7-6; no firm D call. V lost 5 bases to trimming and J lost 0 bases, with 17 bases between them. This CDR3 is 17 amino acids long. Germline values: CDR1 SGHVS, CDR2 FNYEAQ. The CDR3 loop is CASSPPEAPFSGNTIYF. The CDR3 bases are TGTGCCAGCAGCCCCCCCGAGGCACCCTTCTCTGGAAACACCATATATTTT.

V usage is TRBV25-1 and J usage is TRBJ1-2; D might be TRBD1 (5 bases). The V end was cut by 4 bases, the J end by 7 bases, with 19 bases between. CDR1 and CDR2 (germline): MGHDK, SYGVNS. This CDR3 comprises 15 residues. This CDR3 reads CASSARAQGGIGYTF. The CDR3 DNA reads TGTGCCAGCAGTGCTAGAGCCCAGGGAGGTATTGGCTACACCTTC.

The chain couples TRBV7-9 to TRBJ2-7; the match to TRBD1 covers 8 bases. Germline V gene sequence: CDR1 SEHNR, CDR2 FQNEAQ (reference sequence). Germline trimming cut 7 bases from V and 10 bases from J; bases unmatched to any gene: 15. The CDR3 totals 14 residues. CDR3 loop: CASNPDRGCGEQYF. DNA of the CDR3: TGTGCCAGCAACCCAGACAGGGGCTGCGGCGAACAGTACTTC.

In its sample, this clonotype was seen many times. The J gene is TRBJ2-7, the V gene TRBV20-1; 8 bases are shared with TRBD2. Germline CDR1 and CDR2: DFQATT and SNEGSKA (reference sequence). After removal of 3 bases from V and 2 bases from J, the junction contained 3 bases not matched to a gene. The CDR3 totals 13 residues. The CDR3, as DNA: TGCAGTGCTAGCTCGGGACTAGCCTACGAGCAGTACTTC. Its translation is CSASSGLAYEQYF.

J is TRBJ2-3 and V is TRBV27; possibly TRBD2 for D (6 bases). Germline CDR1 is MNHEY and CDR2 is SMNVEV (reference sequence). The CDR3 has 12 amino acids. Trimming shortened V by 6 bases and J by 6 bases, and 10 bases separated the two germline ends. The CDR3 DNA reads TGTGCCAGCAGACCCAGCGGGGATACGCAGTATTTT. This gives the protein CASRPSGDTQYF.

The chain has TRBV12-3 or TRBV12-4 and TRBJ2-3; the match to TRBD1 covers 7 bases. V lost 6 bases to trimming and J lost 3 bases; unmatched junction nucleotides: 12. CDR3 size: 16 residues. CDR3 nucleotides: TGTGCCAGCAGATCCGGGACAGAGAAAGAAACAGATACGCAGTATTTT. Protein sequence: CASRSGTEKETDTQYF.

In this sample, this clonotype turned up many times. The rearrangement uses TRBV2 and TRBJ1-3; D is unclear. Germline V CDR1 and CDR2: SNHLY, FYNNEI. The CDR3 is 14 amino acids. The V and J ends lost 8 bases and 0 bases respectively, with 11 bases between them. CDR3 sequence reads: CASYEQISGNTIYF. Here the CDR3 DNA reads TGTGCCAGCTATGAGCAGATCTCTGGAAACACCATATATTTT.

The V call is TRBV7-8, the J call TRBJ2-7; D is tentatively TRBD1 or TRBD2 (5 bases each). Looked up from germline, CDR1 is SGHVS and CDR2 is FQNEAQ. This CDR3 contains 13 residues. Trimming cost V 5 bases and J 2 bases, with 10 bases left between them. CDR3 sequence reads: CASSQEGPYEQYF. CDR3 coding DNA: TGTGCCAGCAGCCAAGAGGGACCCTACGAGCAGTACTTC.

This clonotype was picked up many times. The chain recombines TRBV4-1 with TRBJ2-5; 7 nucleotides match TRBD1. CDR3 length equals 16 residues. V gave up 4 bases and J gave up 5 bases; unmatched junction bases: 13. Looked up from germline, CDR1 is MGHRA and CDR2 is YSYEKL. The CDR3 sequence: CASSPGTADPSETQYF. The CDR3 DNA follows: TGCGCCAGCAGCCCTGGGACAGCCGATCCGTCCGAGACCCAGTACTTC.

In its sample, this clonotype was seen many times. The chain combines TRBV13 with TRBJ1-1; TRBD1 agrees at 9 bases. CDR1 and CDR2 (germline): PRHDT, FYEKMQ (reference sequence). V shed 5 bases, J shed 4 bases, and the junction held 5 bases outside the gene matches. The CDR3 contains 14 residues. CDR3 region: CASSLGQGTTEAFF. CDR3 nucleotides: TGTGCCAGCAGCCTCGGACAGGGGACCACTGAAGCTTTCTTT.

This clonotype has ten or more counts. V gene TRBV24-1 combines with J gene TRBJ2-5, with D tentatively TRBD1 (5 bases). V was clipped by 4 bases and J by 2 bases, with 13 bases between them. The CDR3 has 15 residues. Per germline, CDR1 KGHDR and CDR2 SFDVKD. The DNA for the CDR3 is TGTGCCACCAGTGACCCGACAGCAACGCAAGAGACCCAGTACTTC. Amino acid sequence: CATSDPTATQETQYF.